Each of the 32 T cell receptor beta chains below was sequenced from the same sample in a study of cytomegalovirus exposure and HLA in healthy donors. PCR used 60 Vbeta primers and 13 Jbeta primers. Libraries were prepared by immunoSEQ multiplex PCR; TCRdb keeps only in-frame clonotypes and omits some of them. In the table there are fewer than 150,000 clones, about 73% of which are singletons. Material for sequencing was PBMCs. The origin of the receptors is a woman aged 40 to 50 in good health and CMV-seronegative.

This clone was seen a handful of times. The chain uses TRBV10-3 and TRBJ2-3; 8 bases fit TRBD2. Germline V CDR1 and CDR2: ENHRY, SYGVKD. V was pared by 10 bases and J by 4 bases, with 13 bases of the junction left unmatched. The CDR3 is made up of 15 amino acids. In nucleotides, the CDR3 is TGTGCCACTAAAATGGGTAGCGGGGCGCCAGATACGCAGTATTTT. It is translated as CATKMGSGAPDTQYF.

The genes are TRBV18 and TRBJ1-5; D ambiguous. V shed 2 bases and J shed 5 bases, with 4 bases lying between them. Germline loops: CDR1 KGHSH, CDR2 LQKENI. The CDR3 sequence is 12 residues long. Here the CDR3 DNA reads TGTGCCAGCTCACCAGAGGATCAGCCCCAGCATTTT. Residues: CASSPEDQPQHF.

This chain connects TRBV5-1 to TRBJ1-5; D call uncertain. The CDR3 is 14 residues long. CDR1 and CDR2 from the germline V gene are SGHRS and YFSETQ. V lost 4 bases, J lost 4 bases, and 12 bases lay in between. CDR3 sequence reads: CASSPEAGNQPQHF. The CDR3 nucleotides read TGCGCCAGCAGCCCAGAGGCGGGGAATCAGCCCCAGCATTTT. Variable domain in full (rest from reference TRBV5-1 and TRBJ1-5): KAGVTQTPRYLIKTRGQQVTLSCSPISGHRSVSWYQQTPGQGLQFLFEYFSETQRNKGNFPGRFSGRQFSNSRSEMNVSTLELGDSALYLCASSPEAGNQPQHFGDGTRLSIL.

This clone was seen more than once but under ten times. This chain links TRBV28 with TRBJ1-4; the match to TRBD1 covers 9 bases. V dropped 5 bases and J dropped 5; count of bases not matched to a gene: 6. Germline-derived CDR1 and CDR2 are MDHEN and SYDVKM. The CDR3 is 15 amino acids. The CDR3 DNA reads as TGTGCCAGCAGTCTCCCGACAGGGGGAAATGAAAAACTGTTTTTT. Protein product: CASSLPTGGNEKLFF.

There are a few counts of this clone. The CDR3 is CASSPGASGNYNEQFF. As DNA, the CDR3 is TGCGCCAGCAGCCCTGGCGCTAGCGGAAACTACAATGAGCAGTTCTTC. The chain carries TRBV5-1 and TRBJ2-1; 7 nucleotides match TRBD2. CDR3 length: 16 residues. J lost 3 bases, V lost 4 bases, and 10 bases had no gene match. CDR1 SGHRS and CDR2 YFSETQ come from the germline V gene.

This clone came up a few times. This sequence joins TRBV27 and TRBJ1-1, with a weak D call TRBD1 (6 bases). Trimming pared 3 bases from V and 4 bases from J, leaving 18 bases between. CDR3 size: 16 residues. Germline CDR1 is MNHEY and CDR2 is SMNVEV (reference sequence). CDR3 loop: CASSFYSRTRGTEAFF. CDR3 coding DNA: TGTGCCAGCAGTTTTTATTCCAGGACCAGGGGCACTGAAGCTTTCTTT.

The rearrangement uses TRBV6-5 and TRBJ1-4; no definite D call. The V gene lost 5 bases and the J gene lost 0 bases, with 10 bases spanning the gap. CDR3 length equals 15 residues. Germline V CDR1 and CDR2: MNHEY, SVGAGI. The CDR3 DNA follows: TGTGCCAGCAGTCGGAACAGTGCAACTAATGAAAAACTGTTTTTT. It encodes CASSRNSATNEKLFF.

V gene TRBV15 combines with J gene TRBJ2-1, with 9 bases lining up with TRBD2. This CDR3 contains 16 residues. Losses at the gene ends were 0 bases for V and 4 bases for J; bases not matched to a gene: 4. The germline gives CDR1 LNHNV, CDR2 YYDKDF (reference sequence). The CDR3 DNA follows: TGTGCCACCAGCAGAGATAGGGGACTAGCATACAATGAGCAGTTCTTC. Protein: CATSRDRGLAYNEQFF.

In this sample, this clone turned up a few times. The rearrangement uses TRBV5-8 and TRBJ2-7, with a tentative D call TRBD1 (5 bases). Germline CDR1 reads SGHTS; CDR2 reads YDEGEE. This CDR3 is built from 14 residues. Trimming took off 0 bases at V and 1 base at J, with 8 bases between the two ends. In nucleotides, the CDR3 is TGTGCCAGCAGCTTGGGCCAGGGATCCTACGAGCAGTACTTC. Its translation: CASSLGQGSYEQYF. Combining the CDR3 with reference TRBV5-8 and TRBJ2-7 gives the whole variable domain EAGVTQSPTHLIKTRGQQATLRCSPISGHTSVYWYQQALGLGLQFLLWYDEGEERNRGNFPPRFSGRQFPNYSSELNVNALELEDSALYLCASSLGQGSYEQYFGPGTRLTVT.

This clone was found once. The chain couples TRBV4-3 to TRBJ1-2, with 9 bases identical to TRBD1. J was trimmed by 3 bases and V by 5 bases; bases with no gene match: 4. This CDR3 has 14 amino acids. From germline, CDR1 is LGHNA and CDR2 YSLEER. CDR3 protein: CASSTRTGDYGYTF. The CDR3 coding sequence is TGCGCCAGCAGCACCCGGACAGGGGACTATGGCTACACCTTC.

Written as DNA, the CDR3 is TGTGCCAGCAGCACAAGGGGGCTTTCGTCCTACAATGAGCAGTTCTTC. Translating gives CASSTRGLSSYNEQFF. This sequence joins TRBV9 and TRBJ2-1; 7 bases agree with TRBD1. Germline lookup yields CDR1 SGDLS and CDR2 YYNGEE. V gave up 4 bases and J gave up 1 base; unmatched junction bases: 8. The CDR3 length is 16 residues.

This chain connects TRBV21-1 to TRBJ2-5; the table's D call of TRBD1 was not tested on the DNA. The J call may not be correct, given that the DNA end is closer to TRBJ2-7. TRBV21-1 is given as a pseudogene. The CDR3 is 14 residues long. CDR3 protein: CASRPGRFRYEQYF. The CDR3 nucleotides read TGTGCCAGCCGGCCAGGGCGATTCCGCTACGAGCAGTACTTC.

Comments on this clone: This sample also contains other DNA sequences that code for the same CDR3. J is TRBJ1-5 and V is TRBV27, with 10 bases aligning to TRBD1. Trimming at V came to 5 bases and at J to 0 bases, leaving 4 bases not matched to a gene. The CDR3 totals 16 residues. Germline loops: CDR1 MNHEY, CDR2 SMNVEV (reference sequence). The DNA for the CDR3 is TGTGCCAGCAGTCCCCGGACAGGGGGTAGCAATCAGCCCCAGCATTTT. Its translation is CASSPRTGGSNQPQHF.

The rearrangement joins TRBV5-1 to TRBJ2-2; 9 bases map to TRBD2. The germline gives CDR1 SGHRS, CDR2 YFSETQ. The J segment lost 2 bases and the V segment lost 5 bases, leaving 1 base of the junction unmatched. The CDR3 spans 14 residues. DNA of the CDR3: TGCGCCAGCAGGACTAGCGGCAACACCGGGGAGCTGTTTTTT. Translated: CASRTSGNTGELFF.

This clone occurred once. This chain joins TRBV9 and TRBJ2-1; TRBD2 might be the D (6 bases). Germline CDR1 SGDLS, CDR2 YYNGEE. Trimming shortened V by 0 bases and J by 9 bases, and 13 bases separated the two germline ends. The CDR3 covers 14 residues. The CDR3 loop reads CASSVAWRDAEQFF. CDR3 nucleotide sequence: TGTGCCAGCAGCGTAGCTTGGAGGGACGCTGAGCAGTTCTTC. Together with reference TRBV9 and TRBJ2-1, the CDR3 gives the full variable domain: DSGVTQTPKHLITATGQRVTLRCSPRSGDLSVYWYQQSLDQGLQFLIQYYNGEERAKGNILERFSAQQFPDLHSELNLSSLELGDSALYFCASSVAWRDAEQFFGPGTRLTVL.

This clone rates as medium-sized (0.01 to 0.1%). This chain connects TRBV4-3 to TRBJ2-1; TRBD2 matches 11 bases. J gave up 4 bases and V 0 bases, and 17 bases lay outside the gene matches. The CDR3 sequence is 21 residues long. Germline values: CDR1 LGHNA, CDR2 YSLEER. The CDR3 nucleotides are TGCGCCAGCAGCCAAGAGGCGAGTGAGATTACTAGCGGGGGCCCGTACAATGAGCAGTTCTTC. It translates to CASSQEASEITSGGPYNEQFF.

This clone was counted a single time. The gene calls are TRBV6-5 and TRBJ1-2; no clear D gene. The V end was cut by 2 bases, the J end by 8 bases, with 18 bases between. The CDR3 is made up of 15 amino acids. CDR1 and CDR2 (germline): MNHEY, SVGAGI. Here the CDR3 DNA reads TGTGCCAGCAGTTACCGACTGAGAGGCTCCCGGGGCTACACCTTC. It specifies CASSYRLRGSRGYTF.

The rearrangement links TRBV6-1 to TRBJ2-3, with 12 bases that match TRBD2. Trimming cost V 6 bases and J 0 bases; bases outside gene matches: 1. The CDR3 is 15 amino acids. Germline V gene data show CDR1 as MNHNS and CDR2 as SASEGT. CDR3: CASRGLAGSTDTQYF. The DNA for the CDR3 is TGTGCCAGCAGGGGACTAGCGGGTAGCACAGATACGCAGTATTTT.

This clone was picked up one time. The chain recombines TRBV13 with TRBJ1-1; D is unresolved. From germline, CDR1 is PRHDT and CDR2 FYEKMQ (reference sequence). The length of the CDR3 is 11 residues. Trimming pared 5 bases from V and 3 bases from J, leaving 4 bases between. CDR3 DNA sequence: TGTGCCAGCAGCCAGTACACTGAAGCTTTCTTT. The encoded protein is CASSQYTEAFF.

This clone occurred a few times. The chain recombines TRBV4-3 with TRBJ2-7; D not resolved. Germline CDR1 and CDR2: LGHNA and YSLEER. V dropped 1 base and J dropped 5 bases, with 9 bases sitting between them. The CDR3 runs 13 residues. The DNA for the CDR3 is TGCGCCAGCAGCCAAGCTCCCCTTAACGAGCAGTACTTC. Amino acid sequence: CASSQAPLNEQYF.

The chain carries TRBV5-1 and TRBJ2-1; 8 positions match TRBD1. The ends lost 4 bases at V and 0 bases at J; junction bases unmatched: 3. CDR1 and CDR2 (germline): SGHRS, YFSETQ. The CDR3 runs 15 residues. The CDR3 is CASSRGQGSYNEQFF. For the CDR3, the DNA is TGCGCCAGCAGCCGTGGACAGGGCTCCTACAATGAGCAGTTCTTC.

The chain links TRBV18 to TRBJ1-1; D is uncertain. This CDR3 contains 13 residues. Trimming left V 3 bases short and J 1 base short, with 6 bases between. The germline gives CDR1 KGHSH, CDR2 LQKENI. The CDR3 nucleotides read TGTGCCAGCTCACCTCAGGCGAACACTGAAGCTTTCTTT. The encoded protein is CASSPQANTEAFF.

This clone was found a few times. The chain is built from TRBV7-6 and TRBJ2-1; D gene unclear. The CDR3 totals 12 residues. Germline CDR1 SGHVS, CDR2 FNYEAQ. V was pared by 3 bases and J by 9 bases, with 9 bases between. For the CDR3, the DNA is TGTGCCAGCAGCTTTTTCGCCGGTGAGCAGTTCTTC. Encoded protein: CASSFFAGEQFF.

Only a few counts were recorded for this clone. The chain has TRBV6-5 and TRBJ2-1, with TRBD2 identical over 7 bases. The CDR3 is 15 amino acids. The J segment lost 10 bases and the V segment lost 0 bases, leaving 9 bases of the junction unmatched. Germline loops: CDR1 MNHEY, CDR2 SVGAGI. CDR3 coding DNA: TGTGCCAGCAGTTACTCGAATCGGCTAGCGGCGGAGCAGTTCTTC. Protein product: CASSYSNRLAAEQFF.

The V gene is TRBV30, the J gene TRBJ2-3, with a possible D match to TRBD2 (6 bases). Trimming left V 2 bases short and J 5 bases short, with 8 bases between. This CDR3 is 12 amino acids long. Germline CDR1 GTSNPN, CDR2 SVGIG (reference sequence). Here the CDR3 DNA reads TGTGCCTGGAGTAACGGGGGAGATACGCAGTATTTT. Translation gives CAWSNGGDTQYF.

V gene TRBV15 combines with J gene TRBJ2-2; D call uncertain. Trimming pared 0 bases from V and 3 bases from J, leaving 11 bases between. CDR1 is LNHNV, CDR2 YYDKDF, per germline (reference sequence). This CDR3 comprises 16 residues. The CDR3 DNA is TGTGCCACCAGCAGAGAGAGGATCAAGGACACCGGGGAGCTGTTTTTT. It codes for CATSRERIKDTGELFF.

The chain uses TRBV6-5 and TRBJ2-7; a possible D gene is TRBD1 (6 bases). Trimming took off 4 bases at V and 4 bases at J, with 11 bases between the two ends. CDR1 and CDR2 from the germline V gene are MNHEY and SVGAGI. The CDR3 extends over 13 amino acids. The CDR3 DNA reads as TGTGCCAGCAGTTCCGGGACAAAGTACGAGCAGTACTTC. It is translated as CASSSGTKYEQYF.

The chain joins TRBV5-1 to TRBJ2-1; 7 bases match TRBD1. The V segment lost 4 bases and the J segment 3 bases; nucleotides outside the gene matches: 10. The CDR3 has 16 amino acids. CDR1 and CDR2 (germline): SGHRS, YFSETQ. Here the CDR3 DNA reads TGCGCCAGCAGCATCCAGCCCGGGACAGACTACAATGAGCAGTTCTTC. Its protein product is CASSIQPGTDYNEQFF.

This chain's CDR3 is CASSIQESYEQYF. CDR3 sequence (DNA): TGTGCCAGTAGTATCCAGGAATCCTACGAGCAGTACTTC. The V and J genes are TRBV19 and TRBJ2-7; D uncertain. Trimming stripped 3 bases from V and 1 base from J, with 7 bases between. This CDR3 contains 13 residues. Looked up from germline, CDR1 is LNHDA and CDR2 is SQIVND (reference sequence).

The V call is TRBV9, the J call TRBJ1-3; no clear D gene. CDR3 length: 15 residues. The V gene's germline CDR1 is SGDLS and CDR2 YYNGEE. V was trimmed by 4 bases and J by 0 bases, leaving 11 bases between them. The DNA for the CDR3 is TGTGCCAGCAGCCCGCGCGCGGTCTCTGGAAACACCATATATTTT. The encoded protein is CASSPRAVSGNTIYF.

This clone has only one observation. The gene calls are TRBV19 and TRBJ2-4, with TRBD1 as a possible D gene (5 bases). The germline V and J ends were trimmed by 5 bases and 3 bases, with 14 bases remaining between them. CDR3 length equals 15 residues. Germline CDR1 reads LNHDA; CDR2 reads SQIVND (reference sequence). CDR3 residues: CASSSDPGHKNIQYF. The CDR3 DNA reads TGTGCCAGTAGTTCGGACCCAGGGCACAAAAACATTCAGTACTTC.

In its sample, this clone was seen once. The chain uses TRBV7-3 and TRBJ2-5; 8 nucleotides line up with TRBD2. CDR3 length: 15 amino acids. The V gene end was trimmed by 1 base and the J gene end by 5 bases; junction bases not matched to a gene: 6. Germline lookup yields CDR1 SGHTA and CDR2 FQGTGA. Here the CDR3 reads CASSLNGGGSETQYF. The CDR3 DNA follows: TGTGCCAGCAGCTTAAACGGCGGGGGGTCGGAGACCCAGTACTTC.